Below are 30 T cell receptor beta chains sequenced from a single sample in a study of cytomegalovirus exposure and HLA in healthy donors. Assay used: immunoSEQ multiplex PCR; TCRdb lists only in-frame clones, some missing. The sample consists of 200,000 or so clones, over 65% of them appearing once. The sequencing input was PBMCs. These receptors all stem from a man younger than 35 in good health and CMV-seropositive.

Concerning this clone: This same CDR3 is encoded by further DNA sequences in the sample. The chain uses TRBV28 and TRBJ1-3; no firm D call. The germline V and J ends were trimmed by 7 bases and 1 base, with 11 bases remaining between them. This CDR3 spans 14 amino acids. The germline V gene has CDR1 MDHEN and CDR2 SYDVKM. The CDR3 loop reads CASILGGSGNTIYF. CDR3 sequence (DNA): TGTGCCAGCATCTTAGGAGGGTCTGGAAACACCATATATTTT.

The chain combines TRBV7-9 with TRBJ2-7, with D possibly matching TRBD2 (6 bases). The CDR3 is 15 amino acids. The germline V gene encodes CDR1 SEHNR and CDR2 FQNEAQ (reference sequence). V lost 5 bases and J 3 bases, leaving 17 bases between the germline ends. CDR3 residues: CASSPNAAGGYEQYF. The CDR3 DNA is TGTGCCAGCAGCCCCAATGCCGCCGGGGGCTACGAGCAGTACTTC.

The table lists this clone with a few counts. J is TRBJ1-5 and V is TRBV18, with 9 bases that match TRBD1. V was pared by 4 bases and J by 5 bases, with 3 bases of the junction left unmatched. Looked up from germline, CDR1 is KGHSH and CDR2 is LQKENI. The CDR3 runs to 14 residues. CDR3 DNA: TGTGCCAGCTCACATGGGGACAGGGATCAGCCCCAGCATTTT. This codes for CASSHGDRDQPQHF.

This clone was observed a few times. The rearrangement joins TRBV27 to TRBJ2-1; D is undetermined. Germline V gives CDR1 MNHEY, CDR2 SMNVEV (reference sequence). With 2 bases removed from V and 0 bases from J, the gap between germline ends came to 8 bases. This CDR3 region has 15 residues. CDR3 residues: CASSLTGDSYNEQFF. The CDR3 DNA reads as TGTGCCAGCAGTTTAACGGGTGACTCCTACAATGAGCAGTTCTTC.

This clone was seen repeatedly, ten times or more. The chain links TRBV7-2 to TRBJ1-5; D may be TRBD1 (6 bases). This CDR3 spans 12 amino acids. Trimming stripped 2 bases from V and 9 bases from J, with 8 bases between. Germline lookup yields CDR1 SGHTA and CDR2 FQGNSA. The CDR3 bases are TGTGCCAGCAGCTTAAGGGGGGGGCCCCAGCATTTT. Translated, it gives CASSLRGGPQHF.

The V gene is TRBV7-2, the J gene TRBJ2-7; possibly TRBD2 for D (6 bases). The V end lost 2 bases, the J end lost 2 bases, and 13 bases lay between the germline ends. CDR1 and CDR2 from the germline V gene are SGHTA and FQGNSA. The CDR3 is 15 residues long. Written as DNA, the CDR3 is TGTGCCAGCAGCTTACCCTGGCTAGCGCCCTACGAGCAGTACTTC. It is translated as CASSLPWLAPYEQYF.

This clone showed up just once. This rearrangement joins TRBV28 to TRBJ2-6; a weak D match, TRBD1 (6 bases). Germline CDR1 and CDR2: MDHEN and SYDVKM. Deletions cut 6 bases from V and 3 bases from J, with 15 bases between. The CDR3 contains 16 residues. In DNA form, the CDR3 reads TGTGCCAGCAGGAAGGAACAGGGCCTTGGGGCCAACGTCCTGACTTTC. Its translation is CASRKEQGLGANVLTF.

The chain joins TRBV5-1 to TRBJ1-4; D gene uncertain. V was cut by 5 bases and J by 0 bases, with 11 bases left in between. The CDR3 covers 15 residues. CDR1 and CDR2 from the germline V gene are SGHRS and YFSETQ. Written as DNA, the CDR3 is TGCGCCAGCAGTTCGAACATTGCAACTAATGAAAAACTGTTTTTT. Encoded protein: CASSSNIATNEKLFF.

CDR3 residues: CASSLDGRDTGELFF. The CDR3 bases are TGTGCCAGCAGCTTGGACGGGAGGGACACCGGGGAGCTGTTTTTT. The gene calls are TRBV5-4 and TRBJ2-2, with 8 nucleotides matching TRBD2. V lost 0 bases and J lost 3; bases outside the gene matches: 1. Germline V lookup: CDR1 SGHNT, CDR2 YYREEE (reference sequence). CDR3 length: 15 residues.

The chain employs TRBV19 and TRBJ2-7, with TRBD1 as a possible D gene (5 bases). Per the germline V gene, CDR1 is LNHDA and CDR2 is SQIVND (reference sequence). This CDR3 spans 13 amino acids. Trimming shortened V by 7 bases and J by 2 bases, and 12 bases separated the two germline ends. CDR3 residues: CASTQAGTYEQYF. The CDR3 nucleotides read TGTGCCAGTACCCAGGCAGGGACCTACGAGCAGTACTTC.

CDR3 bases: TGCGCCAGCAGCCAAGGTAGGACTAGCGGGAGGAAAGGCAATGAGCAGTTCTTC. Residues: CASSQGRTSGRKGNEQFF. The chain is built from TRBV4-1 and TRBJ2-1; 14 positions match TRBD2. V trimming: 1 base; J trimming: 6 bases; junction bases outside the gene matches: 8. Looked up from germline, CDR1 is MGHRA and CDR2 is YSYEKL. The CDR3 is 18 residues long.

The chain recombines TRBV28 with TRBJ2-3; TRBD2 agrees at 7 bases. Germline values: CDR1 MDHEN, CDR2 SYDVKM. Losses at the gene ends were 2 bases for V and 2 bases for J; bases not matched to a gene: 19. The CDR3 has 20 residues. Here the CDR3 reads CASSLPLYGRAEGLTDTQYF. DNA for the CDR3: TGTGCCAGCAGTTTACCCCTTTATGGGAGGGCCGAAGGTCTCACAGATACGCAGTATTTT.

This chain connects TRBV28 to TRBJ1-4, with a weak D call TRBD1 (6 bases). Germline V lookup: CDR1 MDHEN, CDR2 SYDVKM. Trimming removed 0 bases at V and 2 bases at J, with 13 bases between. The length of the CDR3 is 17 residues. DNA of the CDR3: TGTGCCAGCAGTTTATGGGCAGGGGCAGGGACTAATGAAAAACTGTTTTTT. Amino acids: CASSLWAGAGTNEKLFF. Based on the CDR3 plus reference TRBV28 and TRBJ1-4, the full variable domain is DVKVTQSSRYLVKRTGEKVFLECVQDMDHENMFWYRQDPGLGLRLIYFSYDVKMKEKGDIPEGYSVSREKKERFSLILESASTNQTSMYLCASSLWAGAGTNEKLFFGSGTQLSVL.

The chain links TRBV5-1 to TRBJ2-1, with 7 bases fitting TRBD2. The CDR3 sequence is 14 residues long. Germline lookup yields CDR1 SGHRS and CDR2 YFSETQ. The ends lost 2 bases at V and 9 bases at J; junction bases unmatched: 8. CDR3 residues: CASSFGRELTEQFF. The CDR3 nucleotides are TGCGCCAGCAGCTTTGGGCGGGAGCTCACTGAGCAGTTCTTC.

The V and J genes are TRBV28 and TRBJ2-7, with D possibly TRBD1 on 5 matching bases. The CDR3 has 13 residues. The V end lost 7 bases, the J end lost 0 bases, and 10 bases lay between the germline ends. Per the germline V gene, CDR1 is MDHEN and CDR2 is SYDVKM. The CDR3 is CASTWGSSYEQYF. For the CDR3, the DNA is TGTGCCAGCACCTGGGGCTCCTCCTACGAGCAGTACTTC.

V gene TRBV29-1 combines with J gene TRBJ1-2, with TRBD1 matching over 7 bases. After removal of 8 bases from V and 0 bases from J, the junction contained 15 bases not matched to a gene. The CDR3 has 16 residues. Germline lookup yields CDR1 SQVTM and CDR2 ANQGSEA. CDR3 loop: CSSLGGQDKSNYGYTF. CDR3 sequence (DNA): TGCAGCAGCCTGGGAGGACAGGATAAATCTAACTATGGCTACACCTTC.

This clone was observed many times. CDR3 protein: CARKGRLTGTSGRANEQYF. As DNA, the CDR3 is TGTGCCAGAAAGGGACGTCTGACCGGGACTAGCGGGAGGGCAAACGAGCAGTACTTC. The chain uses TRBV14 and TRBJ2-7; 16 bases map to TRBD2. V shed 9 bases and J 5 bases; nucleotides not matched to a gene: 19. This CDR3 is 19 amino acids long. Germline values: CDR1 SGHDN, CDR2 FVKESK.

The chain is built from TRBV27 and TRBJ1-1; possible D gene TRBD1, 6 bases. Germline values: CDR1 MNHEY, CDR2 SMNVEV (reference sequence). The V end lost 2 bases, the J end lost 1 base, and 8 bases lay between the germline ends. This CDR3 spans 14 amino acids. The CDR3 reads CASSLGGRNTEAFF. As DNA, the CDR3 is TGTGCCAGCAGTTTAGGGGGCCGGAACACTGAAGCTTTCTTT.

The chain has TRBV5-1 and TRBJ2-2; 15 nucleotides agree with TRBD2. With 1 base clipped from V and 4 bases from J, the junction kept 8 bases outside the gene matches. Germline assignment: CDR1 SGHRS and CDR2 YFSETQ. The CDR3 is 19 amino acids. In nucleotides, the CDR3 is TGCGCCAGCAGCTTGAGGCGGACTAGCGGGAGGGTGGTCACCGGGGAGCTGTTTTTT. Residues: CASSLRRTSGRVVTGELFF.

The V call is TRBV9, the J call TRBJ2-7, with a possible D match to TRBD2 (5 bases). The CDR3 has 13 residues. Germline CDR1 is SGDLS and CDR2 is YYNGEE. With 3 bases removed from V and 5 bases from J, the gap between germline ends came to 12 bases. Written as DNA, the CDR3 is TGTGCCAGCAGCGAGGCGGGTACGGACGAGCAGTACTTC. Translation gives CASSEAGTDEQYF.

The genes are TRBV7-9 and TRBJ2-1; 13 bases are shared with TRBD2. Unmatched junction bases numbered 9, after V lost 5 bases and J lost 14 bases. This CDR3 has 14 residues. The germline V gene has CDR1 SEHNR and CDR2 FQNEAQ (reference sequence). The CDR3 bases are TGTGCCAGCAGCACGCGGACTAGCGGGAGTGTCGAGTTCTTC. Translated, it gives CASSTRTSGSVEFF.

This clone is judged medium-sized. At the DNA level, this CDR3 is encoded by other sequences in the same sample as well. The chain uses TRBV2 and TRBJ2-7; D is unresolved. Trimming removed 4 bases at V and 1 base at J, with 2 bases between. Germline-derived CDR1 and CDR2 are SNHLY and FYNNEI. This CDR3 has 11 amino acids. The chain's CDR3 is CASSASYEQYF. The CDR3 DNA reads as TGTGCCAGCAGTGCATCCTACGAGCAGTACTTC.

The chain couples TRBV25-1 to TRBJ2-3; 7 bases are shared with TRBD2. The CDR3 totals 15 residues. The J segment lost 1 base and the V segment lost 10 bases, leaving 11 bases of the junction unmatched. In germline, CDR1 is MGHDK, CDR2 SYGVNS. Here the CDR3 reads CATKGRGAGTDTQYF. CDR3 nucleotide sequence: TGTGCCACGAAAGGGAGGGGCGCGGGCACAGATACGCAGTATTTT.

The chain has TRBV7-3 and TRBJ2-1; possibly TRBD2 for D (6 bases). Trimming pared 3 bases from V and 8 bases from J, leaving 8 bases between. This CDR3 is built from 12 residues. CDR1 SGHTA and CDR2 FQGTGA come from the germline V gene. CDR3 residues: CASSFGGDEQFF. Here the CDR3 DNA reads TGTGCCAGCAGCTTCGGGGGTGATGAGCAGTTCTTC.

V is TRBV28 and J is TRBJ1-2; 7 bases map to TRBD1. Germline values: CDR1 MDHEN, CDR2 SYDVKM. With 6 bases clipped from V and 2 bases from J, the junction kept 6 bases outside the gene matches. The CDR3 loop spans 14 amino acids. CDR3 residues: CASSVGQVNYGYTF. CDR3 coding DNA: TGTGCCAGCAGCGTCGGACAGGTGAACTATGGCTACACCTTC.

This chain connects TRBV19 to TRBJ1-1; 7 nucleotides line up with TRBD1. The ends lost 2 bases at V and 7 bases at J; junction bases unmatched: 7. Germline values: CDR1 LNHDA, CDR2 SQIVND (reference sequence). CDR3 size: 14 residues. The CDR3 sequence is CASSIWGDRDEAFF. The DNA of the CDR3 is TGTGCCAGTAGTATATGGGGGGACAGAGATGAAGCTTTCTTT.

The chain couples TRBV5-1 to TRBJ1-2, with D possibly matching TRBD1 (6 bases). Per the germline V gene, CDR1 is SGHRS and CDR2 is YFSETQ. The V and J ends lost 7 bases and 9 bases respectively, with 16 bases between them. The CDR3 length is 12 residues. The CDR3 sequence is CASDRNPLCYTF. In nucleotides, the CDR3 is TGCGCCAGCGACAGGAATCCTCTTTGCTACACCTTC.

In its sample, this clone was seen a few times. V usage is TRBV30 and J usage is TRBJ1-5; possibly TRBD1 for D (5 bases). In germline, CDR1 is GTSNPN, CDR2 SVGIG (reference sequence). Deletions cut 1 base from V and 5 bases from J, with 9 bases between. This CDR3 comprises 13 residues. The CDR3 sequence is CAWSDRKDQPQHF. The CDR3 bases are TGTGCCTGGAGTGACAGGAAAGATCAGCCCCAGCATTTT.

The chain combines TRBV7-3 with TRBJ2-6; D gene ambiguous. Germline V gene sequence: CDR1 SGHTA, CDR2 FQGTGA. V was clipped by 4 bases and J by 1 base, with 5 bases between them. There are 14 residues in the CDR3. The CDR3, as DNA: TGTGCCAGCAGCTACTCGTCTGGGGCCAACGTCCTGACTTTC. This codes for CASSYSSGANVLTF.

The rearrangement joins TRBV29-1 to TRBJ2-1; 9 bases match TRBD2. CDR1 and CDR2 from the germline V gene are SQVTM and ANQGSEA. V was pared by 6 bases and J by 4 bases, with 7 bases of the junction left unmatched. This CDR3 is 14 amino acids long. Here the CDR3 reads CSVALSGRYNEQFF. DNA for the CDR3: TGCAGCGTCGCCCTTAGCGGGAGATACAATGAGCAGTTCTTC.